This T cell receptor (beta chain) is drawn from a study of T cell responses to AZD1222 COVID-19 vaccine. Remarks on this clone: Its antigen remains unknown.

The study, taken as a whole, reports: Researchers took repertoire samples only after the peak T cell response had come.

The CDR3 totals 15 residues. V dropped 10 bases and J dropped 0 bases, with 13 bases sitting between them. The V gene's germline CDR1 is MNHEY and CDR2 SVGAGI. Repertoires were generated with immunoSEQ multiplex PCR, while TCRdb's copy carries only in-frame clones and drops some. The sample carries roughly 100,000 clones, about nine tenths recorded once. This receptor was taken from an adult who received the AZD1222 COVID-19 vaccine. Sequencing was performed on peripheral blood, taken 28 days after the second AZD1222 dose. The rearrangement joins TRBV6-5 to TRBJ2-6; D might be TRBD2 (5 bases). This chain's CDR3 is CATWLGSSGANVLTF. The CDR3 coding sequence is TGTGCCACATGGTTGGGGAGCTCTGGGGCCAACGTCCTGACTTTC.